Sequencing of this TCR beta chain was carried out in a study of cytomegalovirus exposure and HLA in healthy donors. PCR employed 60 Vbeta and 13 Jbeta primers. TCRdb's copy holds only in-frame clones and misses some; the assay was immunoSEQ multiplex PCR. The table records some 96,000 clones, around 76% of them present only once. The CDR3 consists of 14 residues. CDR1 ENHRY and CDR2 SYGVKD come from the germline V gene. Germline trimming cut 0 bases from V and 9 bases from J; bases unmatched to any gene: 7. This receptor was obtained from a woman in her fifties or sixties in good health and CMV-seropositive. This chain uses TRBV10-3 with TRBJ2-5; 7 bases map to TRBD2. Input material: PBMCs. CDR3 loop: CAISESGGKVSQYF. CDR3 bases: TGTGCCATCAGTGAGTCCGGGGGGAAAGTTTCCCAGTACTTC.